This passage covers 32 T cell receptor beta chains from one sample sequenced in a study of T cell responses to AZD1222 COVID-19 vaccine. Profiling relied on immunoSEQ multiplex PCR, and the TCRdb table lists in-frame clones only, not all of them. Of approximately 170,000 clones listed, roughly 90% are singletons. The sequenced sample was peripheral blood, obtained on day 0 of AZD1222 vaccination. The source is an adult in good health.

This chain connects TRBV24-1 to TRBJ2-3; 9 bases are a match to TRBD2. CDR1 is KGHDR and CDR2 is SFDVKD in the germline V gene. This CDR3 contains 16 residues. The trim removed 4 bases at V and 0 bases at J, leaving 4 bases unmatched. CDR3 amino acids: CATSEVAGVSTDTQYF. Here the CDR3 DNA reads TGTGCCACCAGTGAAGTAGCGGGAGTCAGCACAGATACGCAGTATTTT.

This clone was counted a single time. The chain combines TRBV5-4 with TRBJ2-4, with 9 bases that match TRBD2. Trimming cost V 4 bases and J 9 bases; bases outside gene matches: 11. This CDR3 comprises 15 residues. The V gene's germline CDR1 is SGHNT and CDR2 YYREEE (reference sequence). The DNA for the CDR3 is TGTGCCAGCAGCCCGGGGACTAGCTATCAAGCCATTCAGTACTTC. The encoded protein is CASSPGTSYQAIQYF.

V is TRBV18 and J is TRBJ2-7; no firm D call. Germline V gene sequence: CDR1 KGHSH, CDR2 LQKENI. With 3 bases removed from V and 3 bases from J, the gap between germline ends came to 15 bases. The CDR3 is 15 amino acids. CDR3 coding DNA: TGTGCCAGCTCACCGGGGTCCTACGCAGTCTACGAGCAGTACTTC. The encoded protein is CASSPGSYAVYEQYF.

This clone has just one count. This chain joins TRBV28 and TRBJ1-4; D remains unclear. The CDR3 length is 14 residues. V was trimmed by 2 bases and J by 5 bases, leaving 9 bases between them. From germline, CDR1 is MDHEN and CDR2 SYDVKM. The CDR3, as DNA: TGTGCCAGCAGTTTAGGAGGGAAGAATGAAAAACTGTTTTTT. Protein product: CASSLGGKNEKLFF.

J is TRBJ2-7 and V is TRBV6-5; no clear D gene. Trimming removed 6 bases at V and 0 bases at J, with 6 bases between. Germline V gene sequence: CDR1 MNHEY, CDR2 SVGAGI. The CDR3 loop spans 12 amino acids. CDR3 amino acids: CASRDRSYEQYF. In DNA form, the CDR3 reads TGTGCCAGCAGAGACCGCTCCTACGAGCAGTACTTC.

The gene calls are TRBV5-4 and TRBJ1-4; TRBD1 aligns across 8 bases. Germline-derived CDR1 and CDR2 are SGHNT and YYREEE (reference sequence). CDR3 length: 14 residues. Unmatched junction bases numbered 3, after V lost 2 bases and J lost 6 bases. CDR3 nucleotide sequence: TGTGCCAGCAGCTTCGGGACAGGTCATGAAAAACTGTTTTTT. Encoded protein: CASSFGTGHEKLFF.

The chain couples TRBV28 to TRBJ2-3; 8 nucleotides match TRBD2. The V gene end was trimmed by 2 bases and the J gene end by 0 bases; junction bases not matched to a gene: 1. Germline loops: CDR1 MDHEN, CDR2 SYDVKM. CDR3 length: 15 residues. Here the CDR3 reads CASSLTSGSTDTQYF. Written as DNA, the CDR3 is TGTGCCAGCAGTTTAACTAGCGGAAGCACAGATACGCAGTATTTT.

The V and J genes are TRBV5-1 and TRBJ1-2; no clear D gene. The CDR3 consists of 15 residues. Germline V gene lookup returns CDR1 SGHRS and CDR2 YFSETQ. Trimming took 3 bases from V and 2 from J, leaving 14 bases between them. CDR3 in amino acids: CASSSGTALNYGYTF. CDR3 DNA sequence: TGCGCCAGCAGCTCGGGTACAGCACTAAACTATGGCTACACCTTC.

The count of this clone is one. The rearrangement joins TRBV6-2 or TRBV6-3 to TRBJ2-7; TRBD2 matches 8 bases. Germline V gene lookup returns CDR1 MNHEY and CDR2 SVGEGT. The CDR3 is made up of 14 amino acids. After removal of 4 bases from V and 2 bases from J, the junction contained 4 bases not matched to a gene. CDR3 protein: CASSSIAGTYEQYF. CDR3 DNA: TGTGCCAGCAGTTCTATAGCGGGGACCTACGAGCAGTACTTC.

The J gene is TRBJ2-1, the V gene TRBV27, with TRBD2 identical over 10 bases. Germline CDR1 and CDR2: MNHEY and SMNVEV (reference sequence). The CDR3 sequence is 18 residues long. The V and J ends lost 3 bases and 8 bases, in that order; junction bases with no gene match: 16. As DNA, the CDR3 is TGTGCCAGCAGTTTTAGTAGCGGGAGGCCCCCTCTAGTCTATGAGCAGTTCTTC. This codes for CASSFSSGRPPLVYEQFF.

The chain is built from TRBV28 and TRBJ1-6; D is ambiguous. Germline V gene sequence: CDR1 MDHEN, CDR2 SYDVKM. Trimming pared 7 bases from V and 0 bases from J, leaving 7 bases between. The CDR3 contains 14 residues. CDR3 DNA: TGTGCCAGCAATGGCTACTCCTATAATTCACCCCTCCACTTT. Protein product: CASNGYSYNSPLHF.

The genes are TRBV5-5 and TRBJ1-6; D is perhaps TRBD1 (5 bases). V shed 3 bases and J shed 14 bases, with 18 bases lying between them. Germline V lookup: CDR1 SGHKS, CDR2 YYEKEE (reference sequence). There are 14 residues in the CDR3. CDR3 in DNA: TGTGCCAGCAGCTCCTCCGGACCGCGAGGGGCCCTCCACTTT. As protein: CASSSSGPRGALHF.

The rearrangement joins TRBV14 to TRBJ1-4; D is ambiguous. Germline V lookup: CDR1 SGHDN, CDR2 FVKESK. The CDR3 runs to 14 residues. V was trimmed by 2 bases and J by 10 bases, leaving 14 bases between them. The CDR3 protein is CASSQTSGIRKLFF. As DNA, the CDR3 is TGTGCCAGCAGCCAAACCTCGGGAATCCGAAAACTGTTTTTT.

This chain links TRBV5-1 with TRBJ2-1; D tentatively fits TRBD1 or TRBD2 (7 bases each). Trimming pared 8 bases from V and 6 bases from J, leaving 21 bases between. The CDR3 consists of 15 residues. CDR1 and CDR2 (germline): SGHRS, YFSETQ. CDR3 sequence: CASTQTGRGGNEQFF. Written as DNA, the CDR3 is TGCGCCAGTACCCAAACGGGCAGGGGGGGCAATGAGCAGTTCTTC.

The gene calls are TRBV18 and TRBJ1-3, with D possibly matching TRBD1 (5 bases). The germline V gene encodes CDR1 KGHSH and CDR2 LQKENI. V lost 3 bases to trimming and J lost 0 bases, with 12 bases between them. The CDR3 is 16 amino acids. The CDR3, as DNA: TGTGCCAGCTCACCGTTGACAGAATCCTCTGGAAACACCATATATTTT. It encodes CASSPLTESSGNTIYF.

CDR3 sequence: CAISVITSARDEQFF. CDR3 nucleotide sequence: TGTGCCATCAGTGTCATAACCTCCGCTCGCGATGAGCAGTTCTTC. The chain has TRBV10-3 and TRBJ2-1; D unclear. CDR3 size: 15 residues. The V gene lost 4 bases and the J gene lost 8 bases, with 18 bases spanning the gap. The germline V gene encodes CDR1 ENHRY and CDR2 SYGVKD.

The chain employs TRBV28 and TRBJ1-2, with TRBD1 as a possible D gene (6 bases). The V end lost 8 bases, the J end lost 7 bases, and 23 bases lay between the germline ends. Germline V gene lookup returns CDR1 MDHEN and CDR2 SYDVKM. This CDR3 region has 15 residues. CDR3 bases: TGTGCCAGCTCCCACGGCGGCGAAGGGGGAGGTGGCTACACCTTC. It specifies CASSHGGEGGGGYTF.

The chain is built from TRBV30 and TRBJ1-3, with 8 bases lining up with TRBD1. The ends lost 1 base at V and 0 bases at J; junction bases unmatched: 5. The CDR3 covers 16 residues. The germline V gene has CDR1 GTSNPN and CDR2 SVGIG (reference sequence). The CDR3 DNA is TGTGCCTGGAGTGCACTGGACAGGGTCTCTGGAAACACCATATATTTT. Protein product: CAWSALDRVSGNTIYF.

The V gene is TRBV28, the J gene TRBJ2-4, with D maybe TRBD1 (6 bases). V shed 6 bases and J shed 0 bases, with 15 bases lying between them. Germline V gives CDR1 MDHEN, CDR2 SYDVKM. The CDR3 covers 16 residues. CDR3 in DNA: TGTGCCAGCAGCTTACGCTCACAGGGAGCCAAAAACATTCAGTACTTC. Amino acid sequence: CASSLRSQGAKNIQYF.

The chain has TRBV7-9 and TRBJ1-1; D remains ambiguous. This CDR3 is built from 13 residues. In germline, CDR1 is SEHNR, CDR2 FQNEAQ (reference sequence). Trimming took off 3 bases at V and 0 bases at J, with 5 bases between the two ends. The CDR3 nucleotides read TGTGCCAGCAGCTTTGGGATGAACACTGAAGCTTTCTTT. It yields the protein CASSFGMNTEAFF.

The chain is built from TRBV24-1 and TRBJ1-5, with TRBD1 matching over 7 bases. The V and J ends lost 4 bases and 0 bases, in that order; junction bases with no gene match: 11. The CDR3 totals 18 residues. Looked up from germline, CDR1 is KGHDR and CDR2 is SFDVKD. The CDR3 loop reads CATSENRGSLYSNQPQHF. CDR3 nucleotide sequence: TGTGCCACCAGTGAGAACAGGGGTTCTCTGTATAGCAATCAGCCCCAGCATTTT.

This clone was counted a single time. This chain uses TRBV7-6 with TRBJ2-6, with D perhaps TRBD2 (5 bases). CDR3 size: 15 residues. CDR1 is SGHVS and CDR2 is FNYEAQ in the germline V gene. Trimming removed 0 bases from V and 4 bases from J, with 7 bases in between. CDR3 loop: CASSLARAGANVLTF. CDR3 nucleotide sequence: TGTGCCAGCAGCTTAGCGCGGGCGGGGGCCAACGTCCTGACTTTC.

V gene TRBV9 combines with J gene TRBJ2-1, with 11 positions matching TRBD2. V shed 4 bases, J shed 6 bases, and the junction held 9 bases outside the gene matches. The CDR3 spans 16 residues. Germline CDR1 is SGDLS and CDR2 is YYNGEE. As DNA, the CDR3 is TGTGCCAGCAGCCATAGCGGGAGGGCCCAAGTCAATGAGCAGTTCTTC. Translating it yields CASSHSGRAQVNEQFF. Looking up the rest from reference TRBV9 and TRBJ2-1 gives the full variable domain: DSGVTQTPKHLITATGQRVTLRCSPRSGDLSVYWYQQSLDQGLQFLIQYYNGEERAKGNILERFSAQQFPDLHSELNLSSLELGDSALYFCASSHSGRAQVNEQFFGPGTRLTVL.

This clone has only one observation. The chain combines TRBV6-5 with TRBJ2-7; 8 positions agree with TRBD1. Germline V gene sequence: CDR1 MNHEY, CDR2 SVGAGI. V was pared by 6 bases and J by 6 bases, with 10 bases of the junction left unmatched. The CDR3 runs 14 residues. CDR3 bases: TGTGCCAGCAGACCGACAGGGGTTTACTCCGAGCAGTACTTC. As protein: CASRPTGVYSEQYF.

The chain links TRBV29-1 to TRBJ2-1; D might be TRBD1 or TRBD2, each matching 5 bases. Deletions cut 3 bases from V and 7 bases from J, with 13 bases between. Germline assignment: CDR1 SQVTM and CDR2 ANQGSEA. The CDR3 loop spans 13 amino acids. The CDR3 region has the DNA TGCAGCGTTGACAGAGGGACGGGGAATGAGCAGTTCTTC. As protein: CSVDRGTGNEQFF.

J is TRBJ2-3 and V is TRBV6-4; 14 positions agree with TRBD2. The CDR3 runs 16 residues. The junction had 4 bases not matched to a gene; V was cut back by 5 bases and J by 3 bases. Germline loops: CDR1 MRHNA, CDR2 SNTAGT. CDR3 DNA sequence: TGTGCCAGCAGTCCTCGGACTAGCGGGAGGACAGATACGCAGTATTTT. Protein sequence: CASSPRTSGRTDTQYF.

The chain combines TRBV30 with TRBJ2-7; 9 bases align to TRBD1. The CDR3 is made up of 12 amino acids. The V gene end was trimmed by 5 bases and the J gene end by 8 bases; junction bases not matched to a gene: 7. Per the germline V gene, CDR1 is GTSNPN and CDR2 is SVGIG (reference sequence). Here the CDR3 reads CAWARDRVQQYF. The CDR3 region has the DNA TGTGCCTGGGCCCGGGACAGGGTTCAGCAGTACTTC.

The chain couples TRBV2 to TRBJ2-1, with TRBD2 matching 7 bases. Unmatched junction bases numbered 3, after V lost 4 bases and J lost 0 bases. Per the germline V gene, CDR1 is SNHLY and CDR2 is FYNNEI. CDR3 length equals 15 residues. This chain's CDR3 is CASSAGRGSYNEQFF. CDR3 coding DNA: TGTGCCAGCAGTGCGGGGAGGGGCTCCTACAATGAGCAGTTCTTC.

This rearrangement joins TRBV11-3 to TRBJ1-1, with TRBD1 matching over 8 bases. This CDR3 contains 16 residues. Per germline, CDR1 SGHNT and CDR2 YENEEA. V lost 0 bases, J lost 5 bases, and 8 bases stayed unmatched. As DNA, the CDR3 is TGTGCCAGCAGCTTAGATTTGGACAGGGCGGAGACTGAAGCTTTCTTT. Translation: CASSLDLDRAETEAFF.

The V and J genes are TRBV6-6 and TRBJ2-5; weak D call: TRBD2 (7 bases). CDR3 length equals 13 residues. Trimming removed 2 bases from V and 5 bases from J, with 9 bases in between. Per the germline V gene, CDR1 is MNHNY and CDR2 is SVGAGI (reference sequence). In DNA form, the CDR3 reads TGTGCCAGCAGTTACGGGGGGGCGGAGACCCAGTACTTC. As protein: CASSYGGAETQYF.

This rearrangement joins TRBV19 to TRBJ1-5, with 7 bases lining up with TRBD1. The CDR3 has 16 residues. The ends lost 5 bases at V and 6 bases at J; junction bases unmatched: 13. Germline CDR1 reads LNHDA; CDR2 reads SQIVND (reference sequence). CDR3 loop: CASSPEGTAEGQPQHF. The CDR3 DNA sequence: TGTGCCAGTAGTCCCGAGGGGACAGCAGAAGGTCAGCCCCAGCATTTT.

The chain links TRBV6-6 to TRBJ2-6; D not resolved. Per the germline V gene, CDR1 is MNHNY and CDR2 is SVGAGI (reference sequence). V was clipped by 9 bases and J by 1 base, with 7 bases between them. CDR3 length equals 13 residues. CDR3 residues: CASTTSGANVLTF. The CDR3 nucleotides are TGTGCCAGTACGACTTCTGGGGCCAACGTCCTGACTTTC.